Presented here are 22 T cell receptor beta chains from one specimen sequenced in a study of blood T cell repertoires in COVID-19. The table came from immunoSEQ multiplex PCR; TCRdb's copy has only in-frame clones and leaves some out. The sample shows some 530,000 clones, 75% to 90% of them seen only once. Sequencing used PBMCs or T cells enriched from blood (not recorded which). The receptors come from an older woman who had recovered from COVID-19.

The chain combines TRBV10-3 with TRBJ2-7; possible D gene TRBD2, 6 bases. This CDR3 region has 14 residues. Germline CDR1 and CDR2: ENHRY and SYGVKD. Trimming took off 3 bases at V and 3 bases at J, with 12 bases between the two ends. The CDR3 loop is CAISDRGGIYEQYF. The DNA for the CDR3 is TGTGCCATCAGTGACCGAGGAGGGATCTACGAGCAGTACTTC.

The chain has TRBV5-1 and TRBJ1-1; D possibly corresponds to TRBD1 (6 bases). The V gene's germline CDR1 is SGHRS and CDR2 YFSETQ. This CDR3 contains 13 residues. V was trimmed by 4 bases and J by 3 bases, leaving 10 bases between them. In DNA form, the CDR3 reads TGCGCCAGCAGCGGGGGACAAGACACTGAAGCTTTCTTT. As protein: CASSGGQDTEAFF.

The chain recombines TRBV9 with TRBJ2-5, with TRBD1 matching over 9 bases. V lost 4 bases, J lost 2 bases, and 3 bases stayed unmatched. CDR1 SGDLS and CDR2 YYNGEE come from the germline V gene. This CDR3 region has 14 residues. CDR3 loop: CASSLTGGQETQYF. In DNA form, the CDR3 reads TGTGCCAGCAGCTTGACAGGGGGTCAAGAGACCCAGTACTTC. Complete variable domain (other parts from reference TRBV9 and TRBJ2-5): DSGVTQTPKHLITATGQRVTLRCSPRSGDLSVYWYQQSLDQGLQFLIQYYNGEERAKGNILERFSAQQFPDLHSELNLSSLELGDSALYFCASSLTGGQETQYFGPGTRLLVL.

This chain connects TRBV6-5 to TRBJ2-5; TRBD1 agrees at 8 bases. CDR3 length: 13 amino acids. With 8 bases clipped from V and 5 bases from J, the junction kept 7 bases outside the gene matches. CDR1 is MNHEY, CDR2 SVGAGI, per germline. CDR3 loop: CASAPQGAETQYF. Written as DNA, the CDR3 is TGTGCCAGCGCGCCTCAGGGGGCGGAGACCCAGTACTTC.

The gene calls are TRBV4-1 and TRBJ1-2; TRBD1 is a possible D gene (6 bases). The V gene lost 4 bases and the J gene lost 4 bases, with 22 bases spanning the gap. CDR1 MGHRA and CDR2 YSYEKL come from the germline V gene. The CDR3 totals 17 residues. CDR3 coding DNA: TGCGCCAGCAGCCGTGGAGAAGGACAGAGGCTCCTCTATGGCTACACCTTC. Translating gives CASSRGEGQRLLYGYTF.

CDR3 in amino acids: CASRVGGRGTEAFF. CDR3 sequence (DNA): TGTGCCAGCCGGGTAGGGGGCCGAGGAACTGAAGCTTTCTTT. V is TRBV2 and J is TRBJ1-1; TRBD1 agrees at 7 bases. Trimming took 8 bases from V and 5 from J; bases not matched to a gene: 11. Germline CDR1 SNHLY, CDR2 FYNNEI. This CDR3 comprises 14 residues.

This clone has only one observation. The rearrangement uses TRBV2 and TRBJ1-5; D may be TRBD1 (5 bases). The V gene's germline CDR1 is SNHLY and CDR2 FYNNEI. V was pared by 6 bases and J by 8 bases, with 14 bases between. The CDR3 length is 13 residues. CDR3: CASSKGRGEPQHF. The CDR3, as DNA: TGTGCCAGCAGCAAGGGGAGGGGTGAGCCCCAGCATTTT.

The sample holds one count of this clone. The chain joins TRBV7-6 to TRBJ2-3; the D is unclear. Trimming shortened V by 4 bases and J by 6 bases, and 8 bases separated the two germline ends. CDR3 length: 12 residues. The germline CDR1 and CDR2 sequences are SGHVS and FNYEAQ. The CDR3 sequence is CASSSVGDTQYF. The CDR3, as DNA: TGTGCCAGCAGCTCTGTCGGTGATACGCAGTATTTT.

The chain has TRBV7-9 and TRBJ1-2; D might be TRBD1 (5 bases). In germline, CDR1 is SEHNR, CDR2 FQNEAQ (reference sequence). The length of the CDR3 is 17 residues. With 5 bases removed from V and 5 bases from J, the gap between germline ends came to 24 bases. The CDR3 region is CASSPPGGGVSRYGYTF. In nucleotides, the CDR3 is TGTGCCAGCAGCCCCCCAGGTGGGGGGGTGTCTCGGTATGGCTACACCTTC.

The chain has TRBV5-6 and TRBJ2-3; TRBD2 matches 8 bases. The junction had 7 bases not matched to a gene; V was cut back by 7 bases and J by 0 bases. The CDR3 extends over 15 amino acids. In germline, CDR1 is SGHDT, CDR2 YYEEEE. CDR3 region: CASAPGGGSTDTQYF. Here the CDR3 DNA reads TGTGCCAGCGCTCCGGGCGGGGGGAGCACAGATACGCAGTATTTT.

The chain is built from TRBV4-1 and TRBJ1-1; a possible D gene is TRBD1 (6 bases). Trimming shortened V by 4 bases and J by 5 bases, and 14 bases separated the two germline ends. Looked up from germline, CDR1 is MGHRA and CDR2 is YSYEKL. The CDR3 runs 14 residues. The CDR3 coding sequence is TGCGCCAGCAGCCGGGGGCAAATGTGGACTGAAGCTTTCTTT. The encoded protein is CASSRGQMWTEAFF.

The chain couples TRBV2 to TRBJ1-2; TRBD1 matches at 10 bases. V lost 4 bases to trimming and J lost 7 bases; unmatched junction nucleotides: 6. This CDR3 is 14 amino acids long. Germline values: CDR1 SNHLY, CDR2 FYNNEI. DNA for the CDR3: TGTGCCAGCAGTGGGGACAGGGGCCTAGGTGGCTACACCTTC. It specifies CASSGDRGLGGYTF.

The V and J genes are TRBV9 and TRBJ1-2; D might be TRBD1 (5 bases). V lost 0 bases to trimming and J lost 3 bases, with 12 bases between them. CDR3 length: 15 residues. Per germline, CDR1 SGDLS and CDR2 YYNGEE. CDR3 bases: TGTGCCAGCAGCGTAGACAGGACGAACCACTATGGCTACACCTTC. Protein sequence: CASSVDRTNHYGYTF.

This clone was found once. The genes are TRBV7-2 and TRBJ2-7; TRBD1 is a possible D gene (5 bases). The CDR3 has 14 amino acids. Trimming took 1 base from V and 3 from J, leaving 10 bases between them. Germline V CDR1 and CDR2: SGHTA, FQGNSA. Written as DNA, the CDR3 is TGTGCCAGCAGCTTAGGGGCAGGGCTCTACGAGCAGTACGTC. It yields the protein CASSLGAGLYEQYV.

J is TRBJ2-2 and V is TRBV5-1, with 9 nucleotides matching TRBD1. With 4 bases clipped from V and 5 bases from J, the junction kept 6 bases outside the gene matches. The CDR3 is 15 amino acids. Germline lookup yields CDR1 SGHRS and CDR2 YFSETQ. The CDR3 nucleotides are TGCGCCAGCAGCCCGGGACAGGGAGGAACCGGGGAGCTGTTTTTT. This sequence encodes CASSPGQGGTGELFF. Using reference TRBV5-1 and TRBJ2-2 for the parts outside the CDR3, the full variable domain is KAGVTQTPRYLIKTRGQQVTLSCSPISGHRSVSWYQQTPGQGLQFLFEYFSETQRNKGNFPGRFSGRQFSNSRSEMNVSTLELGDSALYLCASSPGQGGTGELFFGEGSRLTVL.

V and J are TRBV5-1 and TRBJ1-1; 8 bases match TRBD1. V was clipped by 0 bases and J by 3 bases; unmatched bases: 4. The CDR3 covers 15 residues. Germline V gene sequence: CDR1 SGHRS, CDR2 YFSETQ. The chain's CDR3 is CASSLADRVDTEAFF. CDR3 in DNA: TGCGCCAGCAGCTTGGCGGACAGGGTAGACACTGAAGCTTTCTTT.

The chain recombines TRBV3-1 (or the pseudogene TRBV3-2) with TRBJ1-5, with D maybe TRBD1 (6 bases). V lost 3 bases to trimming and J lost 7 bases, with 13 bases between them. The germline V gene has CDR1 LGHDT and CDR2 YNNKEL (reference sequence). The CDR3 has 14 amino acids. CDR3 residues: CASSQAGETQPQHF. DNA for the CDR3: TGTGCCAGCAGCCAGGCAGGGGAGACACAGCCCCAGCATTTT.

This chain connects TRBV19 to TRBJ1-6; 7 positions match TRBD1. The V and J ends lost 6 bases and 9 bases, in that order; junction bases with no gene match: 11. The CDR3 is 15 amino acids. Germline values: CDR1 LNHDA, CDR2 SQIVND (reference sequence). In nucleotides, the CDR3 is TGTGCCAGTAGGAAAACCCAGGGGGTAATTTCACCCCTCCACTTT. Amino acids: CASRKTQGVISPLHF.

The chain has TRBV2 and TRBJ1-6; tentatively, D is TRBD1 (5 bases). The CDR3 sequence is 17 residues long. Germline loops: CDR1 SNHLY, CDR2 FYNNEI. The V and J ends lost 2 bases and 8 bases respectively, with 19 bases between them. DNA for the CDR3: TGTGCCAGCAGTGAACCTATGTCCTTAGGGGCGGATTCACCCCTCCACTTT. It encodes CASSEPMSLGADSPLHF. Drawing the rest from reference TRBV2 and TRBJ1-6, the complete variable domain is EPEVTQTPSHQVTQMGQEVILRCVPISNHLYFYWYRQILGQKVEFLVSFYNNEISEKSEIFDDQFSVERPDGSNFTLKIRSTKLEDSAMYFCASSEPMSLGADSPLHFGNGTRLTVT.

In regard to this clone: Distinct nucleotide sequences in the sample also encode this CDR3. V is TRBV5-1 and J is TRBJ2-2; 13 bases are shared with TRBD2. V gave up 1 base and J gave up 4 bases; unmatched junction bases: 1. The CDR3 covers 16 residues. CDR1 is SGHRS, CDR2 YFSETQ, per germline. This CDR3 reads CASSLRLAGGTGELFF. The CDR3 bases are TGCGCCAGCAGCTTGAGACTAGCGGGGGGCACCGGGGAGCTGTTTTTT.

This clone was counted a single time. J is TRBJ1-1 and V is TRBV18, with TRBD1 matching over 7 bases. CDR3 size: 13 residues. Germline V CDR1 and CDR2: KGHSH, LQKENI. Trimming took 6 bases from V and 3 from J; bases not matched to a gene: 4. CDR3 coding DNA: TGTGCCAGCTCTACTACAGGGGACACTGAAGCTTTCTTT. As protein: CASSTTGDTEAFF.

Worth noting for this clone: Different DNA sequences within this sample yield the same CDR3. V and J are TRBV5-1 and TRBJ1-2, with 8 bases matching TRBD1. The CDR3 has 14 residues. After removal of 0 bases from V and 4 bases from J, the junction contained 2 bases not matched to a gene. Germline V gene sequence: CDR1 SGHRS, CDR2 YFSETQ. CDR3: CASSLGQGPYGYTF. The CDR3 nucleotides read TGCGCCAGCAGCTTGGGACAGGGGCCCTATGGCTACACCTTC.